This TCR beta chain was recovered during a study of T cells in Graves' hyperthyroidism and ophthalmopathy. The germline V gene encodes CDR1 SGHVS and CDR2 FNYEAQ. V lost 0 bases and J 6 bases, leaving 13 bases between the germline ends. The CDR3 is made up of 15 amino acids. The investigators amplified TCR beta CDR3 regions from RNA transcripts. The HTBI primer set served for first-round RT-PCR of the TCR CDR3. TCRdb passed the multiplex PCR reads through MiXCR, listing each CDR3 protein once. The sample consists of about 360,000 distinct CDR3 sequences, 13% of them appearing once. This clonotype was recorded a few times.

The origin of this receptor is a woman between 18 and 29 years old with Graves' hyperthyroidism. Sequencing was done on a sample of blood. The rearrangement links TRBV7-6 to TRBJ2-3; possibly TRBD1 or TRBD2 for D (6 bases each). The CDR3 reads CASSLAVGGPDTQYF. CDR3 sequence (DNA): TGTGCCAGCAGCTTAGCGGTCGGGGGCCCGGATACGCAGTATTTT.